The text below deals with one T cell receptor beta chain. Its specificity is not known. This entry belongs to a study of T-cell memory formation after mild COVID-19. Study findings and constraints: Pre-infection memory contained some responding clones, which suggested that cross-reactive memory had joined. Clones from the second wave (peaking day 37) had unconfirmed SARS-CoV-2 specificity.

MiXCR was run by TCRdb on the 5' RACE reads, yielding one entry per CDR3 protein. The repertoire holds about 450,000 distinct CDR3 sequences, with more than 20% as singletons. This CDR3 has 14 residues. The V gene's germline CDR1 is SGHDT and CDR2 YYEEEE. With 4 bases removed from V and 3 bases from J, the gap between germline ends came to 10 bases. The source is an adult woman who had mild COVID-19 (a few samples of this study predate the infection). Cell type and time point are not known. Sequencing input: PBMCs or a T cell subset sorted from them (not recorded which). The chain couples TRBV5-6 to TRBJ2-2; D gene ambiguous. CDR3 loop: CASSKDGHTGELFF. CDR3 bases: TGTGCCAGCAGCAAGGACGGACACACCGGGGAGCTGTTTTTT.